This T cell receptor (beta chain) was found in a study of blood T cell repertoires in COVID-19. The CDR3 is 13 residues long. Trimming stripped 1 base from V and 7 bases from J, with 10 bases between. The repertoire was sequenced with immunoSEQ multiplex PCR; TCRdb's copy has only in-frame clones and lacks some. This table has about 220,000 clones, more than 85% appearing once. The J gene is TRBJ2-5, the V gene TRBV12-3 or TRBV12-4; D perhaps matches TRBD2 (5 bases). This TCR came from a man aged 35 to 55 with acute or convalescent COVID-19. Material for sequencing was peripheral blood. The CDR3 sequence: CASSLGGLGTQYF. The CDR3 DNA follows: TGTGCCAGCAGTTTAGGCGGGTTGGGGACCCAGTACTTC.